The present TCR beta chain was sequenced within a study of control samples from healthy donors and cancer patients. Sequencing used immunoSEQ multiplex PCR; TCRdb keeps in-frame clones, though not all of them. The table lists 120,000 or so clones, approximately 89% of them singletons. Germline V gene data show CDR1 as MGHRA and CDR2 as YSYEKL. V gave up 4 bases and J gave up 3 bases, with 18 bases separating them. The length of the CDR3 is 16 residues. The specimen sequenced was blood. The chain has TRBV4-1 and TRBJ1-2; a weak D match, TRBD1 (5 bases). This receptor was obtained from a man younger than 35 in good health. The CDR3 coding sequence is TGCGCCAGCAGCCCCTACTGGGGGGGATTTGACTATGGCTACACCTTC. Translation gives CASSPYWGGFDYGYTF.